The 3 T cell receptor beta chains below were found in one sample sequenced in a study of cytomegalovirus exposure and HLA in healthy donors (dated by TCRdb to between 2016 and 2019). Library preparation used the immunoSEQ multiplex PCR assay. The multiplex PCR relied on a mix of 60 forward primers for TCR Vbeta segments and 13 reverse primers for TCR Jbeta segments. Entries here come from immuneACCESS through TCRdb and include only in-frame sequences with V and J called. Some clones fail to appear in such tables; in the studies checked, an unresolved V gene covers under half of the shortfall, and the cause of the remainder is unknown. A total of about 110,000 clones appear in this sample, 55% to 75% of them only once. Clones ranked in the top ten supply 8.2% of the sample. Specimen: PBMCs. The receptors derive from a woman aged 40 to 49 in good health and CMV-seropositive.

V gene TRBV12-5 combines with J gene TRBJ2-5, with 8 bases identical to TRBD1. V shed 7 bases, J shed 8 bases, and the junction held 18 bases outside the gene matches. This CDR3 spans 16 amino acids. The germline CDR1 and CDR2 sequences are LGHNT and FRNRAP. DNA of the CDR3: TGTGCTAGTGCCCCACCCGGACAGGGAGGATGGGGAACCCAGTACTTC. Amino acid sequence: CASAPPGQGGWGTQYF. The whole variable domain, filled in from reference TRBV12-5 and TRBJ2-5, reads DARVTQTPRHKVTEMGQEVTMRCQPILGHNTVFWYRQTMMQGLELLAYFRNRAPLDDSGMPKDRFSAEMPDATLATLKIQPSEPRDSAVYFCASAPPGQGGWGTQYFGPGTRLLVL.

In its sample, this clone was seen once. The chain links TRBV6-1 to TRBJ2-7; D call uncertain. This CDR3 region has 13 residues. Trimming shortened V by 0 bases and J by 2 bases, and 5 bases separated the two germline ends. Germline CDR1 and CDR2: MNHNS and SASEGT. CDR3 DNA sequence: TGTGCCAGCAGTGAAGCGCAGACCTACGAGCAGTACTTC. It translates to CASSEAQTYEQYF.

This chain links TRBV5-1 with TRBJ1-1, with no clear D. Trimming shortened V by 0 bases and J by 6 bases, and 12 bases separated the two germline ends. The CDR3 sequence is 14 residues long. Germline V gene lookup returns CDR1 SGHRS and CDR2 YFSETQ. Here the CDR3 DNA reads TGCGCCAGCAGCTTGGCGTCTATGTCGTCTGAAGCTTTCTTT. As protein: CASSLASMSSEAFF.